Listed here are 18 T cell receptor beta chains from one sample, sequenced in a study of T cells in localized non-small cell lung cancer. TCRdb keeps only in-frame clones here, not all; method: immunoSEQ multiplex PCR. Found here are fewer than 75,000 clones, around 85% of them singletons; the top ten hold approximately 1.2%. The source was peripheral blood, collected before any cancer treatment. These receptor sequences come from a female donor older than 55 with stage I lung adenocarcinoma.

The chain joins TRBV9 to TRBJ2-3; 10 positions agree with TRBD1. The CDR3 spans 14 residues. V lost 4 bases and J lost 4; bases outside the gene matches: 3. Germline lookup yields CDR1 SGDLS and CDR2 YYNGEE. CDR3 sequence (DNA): TGTGCCAGCAGCCGGGGACAGGGGCCAGATACGCAGTATTTT. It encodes CASSRGQGPDTQYF.

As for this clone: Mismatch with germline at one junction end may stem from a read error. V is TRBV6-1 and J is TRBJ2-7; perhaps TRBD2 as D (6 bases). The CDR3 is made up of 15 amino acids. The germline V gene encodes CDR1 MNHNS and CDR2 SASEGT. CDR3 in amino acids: CAISPGTYSSYEQYF. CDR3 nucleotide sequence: TGTGCCATCAGTCCCGGGACTTACAGCTCCTACGAGCAGTACTTC.

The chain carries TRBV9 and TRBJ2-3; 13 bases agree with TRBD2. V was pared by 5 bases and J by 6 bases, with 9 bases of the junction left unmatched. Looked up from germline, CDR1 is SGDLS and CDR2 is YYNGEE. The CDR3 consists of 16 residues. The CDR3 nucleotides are TGTGCCAGCAGTACCACTAGCGGGGGGGCCGGGGATACGCAGTATTTT. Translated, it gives CASSTTSGGAGDTQYF.

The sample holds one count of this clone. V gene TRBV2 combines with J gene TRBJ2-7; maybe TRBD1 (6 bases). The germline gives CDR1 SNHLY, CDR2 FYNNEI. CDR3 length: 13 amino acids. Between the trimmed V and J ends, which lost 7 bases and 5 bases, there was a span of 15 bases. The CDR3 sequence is CASKGDPPNEQYF. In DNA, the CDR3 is TGTGCCAGCAAGGGGGACCCTCCCAACGAGCAGTACTTC.

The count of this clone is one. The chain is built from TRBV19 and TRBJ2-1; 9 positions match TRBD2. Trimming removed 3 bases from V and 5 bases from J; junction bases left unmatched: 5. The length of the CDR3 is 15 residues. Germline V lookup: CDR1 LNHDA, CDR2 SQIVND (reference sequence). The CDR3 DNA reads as TGTGCCAGTAGTATGGCTAGCGGGGTAAACAATGAGCAGTTCTTC. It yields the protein CASSMASGVNNEQFF.

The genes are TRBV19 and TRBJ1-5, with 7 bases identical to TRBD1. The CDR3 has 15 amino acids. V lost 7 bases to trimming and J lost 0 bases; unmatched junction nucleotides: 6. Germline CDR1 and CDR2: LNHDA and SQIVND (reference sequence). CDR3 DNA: TGTGCCAGTAATGAGGGGGCCGATAGCAATCAGCCCCAGCATTTT. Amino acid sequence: CASNEGADSNQPQHF.

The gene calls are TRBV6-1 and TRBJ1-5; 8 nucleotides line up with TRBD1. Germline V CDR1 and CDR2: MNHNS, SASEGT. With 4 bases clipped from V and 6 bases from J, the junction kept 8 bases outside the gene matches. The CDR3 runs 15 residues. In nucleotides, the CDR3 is TGTGCCAGCAGTGCGGCCAGGGGGCATGGTCAGCCCCAGCATTTT. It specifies CASSAARGHGQPQHF.

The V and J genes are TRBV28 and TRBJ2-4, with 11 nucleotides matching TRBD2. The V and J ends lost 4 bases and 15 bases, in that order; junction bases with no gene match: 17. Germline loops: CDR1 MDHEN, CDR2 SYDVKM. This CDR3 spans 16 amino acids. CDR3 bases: TGTGCCAGCAGTTCCCCACTAGCGGGAGCAATTGTTAGCTTGTACTTC. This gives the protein CASSSPLAGAIVSLYF.

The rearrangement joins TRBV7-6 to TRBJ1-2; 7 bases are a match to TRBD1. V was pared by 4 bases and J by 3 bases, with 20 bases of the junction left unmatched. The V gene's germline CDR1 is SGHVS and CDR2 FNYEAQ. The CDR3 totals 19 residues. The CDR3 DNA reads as TGTGCCAGCAGCTCCAACCCTTACAGGGGTAAGGGGATCGACTATGGCTACACCTTC. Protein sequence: CASSSNPYRGKGIDYGYTF.

The CDR3 protein is CASSPLVTGELFF. CDR3 bases: TGTGCCAGCAGCCCCCTCGTTACCGGGGAGCTGTTTTTT. J is TRBJ2-2 and V is TRBV7-6; D not certain. Deletions cut 5 bases from V and 5 bases from J, with 9 bases between. CDR1 is SGHVS and CDR2 is FNYEAQ in the germline V gene. The CDR3 consists of 13 residues.

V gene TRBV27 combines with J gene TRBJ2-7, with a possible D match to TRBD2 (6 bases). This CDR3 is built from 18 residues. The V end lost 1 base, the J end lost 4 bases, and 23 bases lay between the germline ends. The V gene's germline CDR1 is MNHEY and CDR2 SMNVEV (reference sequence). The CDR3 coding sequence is TGTGCCAGCAGTTTATTTGGGACTCCCTTGGGTCGGAGTTACGAGCAGTACTTC. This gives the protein CASSLFGTPLGRSYEQYF.

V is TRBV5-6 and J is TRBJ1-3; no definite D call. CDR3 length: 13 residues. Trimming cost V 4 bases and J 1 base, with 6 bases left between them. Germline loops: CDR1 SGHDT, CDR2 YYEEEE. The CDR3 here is CASSRVSGNTIYF. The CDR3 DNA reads TGTGCCAGCAGCCGAGTTTCTGGAAACACCATATATTTT.

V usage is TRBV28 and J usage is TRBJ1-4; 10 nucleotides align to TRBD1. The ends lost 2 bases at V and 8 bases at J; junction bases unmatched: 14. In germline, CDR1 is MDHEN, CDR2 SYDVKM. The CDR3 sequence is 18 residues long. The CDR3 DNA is TGTGCCAGCAGTTTACCTCTCATCAGACAGGGGGCAGAGGAAAAACTGTTTTTT. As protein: CASSLPLIRQGAEEKLFF.

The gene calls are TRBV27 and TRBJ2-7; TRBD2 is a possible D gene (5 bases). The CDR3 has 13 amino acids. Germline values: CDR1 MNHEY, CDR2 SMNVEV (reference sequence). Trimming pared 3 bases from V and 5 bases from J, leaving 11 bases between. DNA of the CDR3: TGTGCCAGCAGTTTCAACCAGAGGGACGAGCAGTACTTC. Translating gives CASSFNQRDEQYF.

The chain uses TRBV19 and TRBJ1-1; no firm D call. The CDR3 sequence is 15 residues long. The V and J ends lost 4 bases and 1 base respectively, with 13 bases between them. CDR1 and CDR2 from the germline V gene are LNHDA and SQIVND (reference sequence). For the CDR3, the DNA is TGTGCCAGTAGTACCCTACTTCAGCCGAACACTGAAGCTTTCTTT. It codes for CASSTLLQPNTEAFF.

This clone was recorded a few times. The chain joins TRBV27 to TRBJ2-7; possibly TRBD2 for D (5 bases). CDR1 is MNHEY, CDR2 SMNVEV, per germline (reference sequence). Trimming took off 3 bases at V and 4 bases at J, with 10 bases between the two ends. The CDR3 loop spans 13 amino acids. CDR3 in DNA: TGTGCCAGCAGTTTGAGGGCAGAGTACGAGCAGTACTTC. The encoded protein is CASSLRAEYEQYF.

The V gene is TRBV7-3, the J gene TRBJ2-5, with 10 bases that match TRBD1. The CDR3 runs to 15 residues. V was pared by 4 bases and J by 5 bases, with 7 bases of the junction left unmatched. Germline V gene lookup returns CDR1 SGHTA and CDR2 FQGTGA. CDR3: CASSYGTGAGETQYF. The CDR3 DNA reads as TGTGCCAGCAGCTACGGGACAGGGGCAGGGGAGACCCAGTACTTC. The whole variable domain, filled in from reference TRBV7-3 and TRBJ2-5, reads GAGVSQTPSNKVTEKGKYVELRCDPISGHTALYWYRQSLGQGPEFLIYFQGTGAADDSGLPNDRFFAVRPEGSVSTLKIQRTERGDSAVYLCASSYGTGAGETQYFGPGTRLLVL.

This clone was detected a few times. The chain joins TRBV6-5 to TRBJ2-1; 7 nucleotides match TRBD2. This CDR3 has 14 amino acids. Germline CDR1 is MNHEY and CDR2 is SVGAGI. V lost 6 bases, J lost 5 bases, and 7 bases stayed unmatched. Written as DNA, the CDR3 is TGTGCCAGCAGGGTTAGCGGGTCTAACAATGAGCAGTTCTTC. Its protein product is CASRVSGSNNEQFF.